Listed here are 23 T cell receptor beta chains from one sample, sequenced in a study of Graves' ophthalmopathy and Graves' hyperthyroidism. From RNA, the CDR3 regions of TCR beta chains were amplified and sequenced. First-round RT-PCR employed HTBI primers, with a second-round multiplex PCR after it. TCRdb recomputed calls from the multiplex PCR reads with MiXCR, one row per CDR3 protein. The sample carries about 400,000 distinct CDR3 sequences, around 18% recorded once. Sequencing used peripheral blood. The source is a woman under 30 with Graves' ophthalmopathy.

This chain connects TRBV6-1 to TRBJ1-1, with D hard to call. This CDR3 is built from 14 residues. The V end was cut by 5 bases, the J end by 2 bases, with 12 bases between. Looked up from germline, CDR1 is MNHNS and CDR2 is SASEGT. This CDR3 is CASSTPTLNTEAFF. In DNA, the CDR3 is TGTGCCAGCAGTACCCCCACGTTAAACACTGAAGCTTTCTTT.

The chain combines TRBV6-2 or TRBV6-3 with TRBJ2-7; 7 bases agree with TRBD2. V lost 8 bases and J lost 3; bases outside the gene matches: 7. The germline gives CDR1 MNHEY, CDR2 SVGEGT. This CDR3 is built from 13 residues. The CDR3 is CASLDAGVYEQYF. The DNA for the CDR3 is TGTGCCAGCCTTGACGCGGGGGTCTACGAGCAGTACTTC.

This clonotype has at least ten counts. The chain joins TRBV28 to TRBJ2-2; D gene ambiguous. The CDR3 spans 12 residues. V was clipped by 6 bases and J by 7 bases, with 9 bases between them. Germline-derived CDR1 and CDR2 are MDHEN and SYDVKM. CDR3 in amino acids: CASSPLIGELFF. CDR3 DNA: TGTGCCAGCAGCCCCTTAATCGGGGAGCTGTTTTTT.

V usage is TRBV4-1 and J usage is TRBJ1-2, with D possibly TRBD1 on 5 matching bases. The CDR3 is 13 residues long. The germline V gene encodes CDR1 MGHRA and CDR2 YSYEKL. V dropped 3 bases and J dropped 8 bases, with 13 bases sitting between them. The CDR3 spells CASSQRQGEGYTF. DNA for the CDR3: TGCGCCAGCAGCCAGCGGCAGGGCGAGGGCTACACCTTC.

This clonotype was seen at least ten times. CDR3: CASSYSPGQNSETQYF. In nucleotides, the CDR3 is TGTGCCAGCAGTTACTCACCGGGACAAAATTCGGAGACCCAGTACTTC. V usage is TRBV6-2 or TRBV6-3 and J usage is TRBJ2-5; D perhaps matches TRBD1 (6 bases). Trimming took off 0 bases at V and 5 bases at J, with 16 bases between the two ends. In germline, CDR1 is MNHEY, CDR2 SVGEGT. The CDR3 consists of 16 residues.

This clonotype was detected many times. The V gene is TRBV19, the J gene TRBJ2-4; 10 bases are shared with TRBD2. Germline CDR1 LNHDA, CDR2 SQIVND (reference sequence). The length of the CDR3 is 12 residues. Trimming removed 9 bases from V and 9 bases from J; junction bases left unmatched: 5. CDR3 DNA: TGTGCCAGCATAGCGGGGGGACCCATTCAGTACTTC. Translating it yields CASIAGGPIQYF.

This clonotype has ten or more counts. The gene calls are TRBV6-5 and TRBJ1-5; the match to TRBD1 covers 7 bases. Unmatched junction bases numbered 7, after V lost 4 bases and J lost 7 bases. This CDR3 contains 14 residues. Germline V gene lookup returns CDR1 MNHEY and CDR2 SVGAGI. The CDR3, as DNA: TGTGCCAGCAGTTCCGCAGGGGGTTGGCAGCCCCAGCATTTT. It translates to CASSSAGGWQPQHF.

In its sample, this clonotype was seen a few times. The rearrangement uses TRBV7-3 and TRBJ1-5; D is unresolved. Germline V gene data show CDR1 as SGHTA and CDR2 as FQGTGA. V dropped 0 bases and J dropped 3 bases, with 3 bases sitting between them. The CDR3 totals 13 residues. Here the CDR3 reads CASSLTYNQPQHF. The CDR3 DNA reads TGTGCCAGCAGCTTAACTTACAATCAGCCCCAGCATTTT. The whole variable domain, remainder taken from reference TRBV7-3 and TRBJ1-5, is GAGVSQTPSNKVTEKGKYVELRCDPISGHTALYWYRQSLGQGPEFLIYFQGTGAADDSGLPNDRFFAVRPEGSVSTLKIQRTERGDSAVYLCASSLTYNQPQHFGDGTRLSIL.

This clonotype was counted ten times or more. This sequence joins TRBV24-1 and TRBJ1-5; D not resolved. Germline CDR1 reads KGHDR; CDR2 reads SFDVKD. Trimming took 6 bases from V and 4 from J, leaving 12 bases between them. The CDR3 is 14 residues long. As DNA, the CDR3 is TGTGCCACCAGTATGTCCGGCCCAAATCAGCCCCAGCATTTT. It yields the protein CATSMSGPNQPQHF.

This clonotype was seen just once. The chain is built from TRBV12-3 or TRBV12-4 and TRBJ1-1; tentatively, D is TRBD1 (6 bases). Trimming pared 6 bases from V and 3 bases from J, leaving 17 bases between. The CDR3 loop spans 15 amino acids. The CDR3 DNA reads as TGTGCCAGCAGCTCGGGGGGGCGAAGGTACACTGAAGCTTTCTTT. Encoded protein: CASSSGGRRYTEAFF.

The gene calls are TRBV6-1 and TRBJ1-6; D is unresolved. CDR3 length: 15 amino acids. Trimming took 1 base from V and 6 from J, leaving 10 bases between them. In germline, CDR1 is MNHNS, CDR2 SASEGT. CDR3 coding DNA: TGTGCCAGCAGTGAAGACCAGAACAGTAATTCACCCCTCCACTTT. Translation gives CASSEDQNSNSPLHF.

This clonotype was detected many times. The V call is TRBV6-1, the J call TRBJ2-4; 7 nucleotides line up with TRBD1. With V trimmed by 8 bases and J by 6 bases, 4 bases remained unmatched. This CDR3 is 12 amino acids long. Germline V gene data show CDR1 as MNHNS and CDR2 as SASEGT. CDR3 in amino acids: CASSTGVNIQYF. The CDR3 DNA sequence: TGTGCCAGCTCCACAGGGGTAAACATTCAGTACTTC.

This clonotype was detected a few times. The CDR3 reads CASSLKGLASEVETQYF. The CDR3 bases are TGTGCCAGCAGCTTAAAAGGACTAGCCAGCGAGGTAGAGACCCAGTACTTC. The chain has TRBV11-2 and TRBJ2-5, with 8 bases identical to TRBD2. Germline loops: CDR1 SGHAT, CDR2 FQNNGV. There are 17 residues in the CDR3. V shed 2 bases and J 4 bases; nucleotides not matched to a gene: 12.

This clonotype was observed at least ten times. The V and J genes are TRBV2 and TRBJ2-5, with D tentatively TRBD2 (6 bases). V was clipped by 3 bases and J by 4 bases, with 12 bases between them. The germline V gene encodes CDR1 SNHLY and CDR2 FYNNEI. The CDR3 extends over 14 amino acids. CDR3 coding DNA: TGTGCCAGCAGTGAGGGGGTAGCGGTAGAGACCCAGTACTTC. It is translated as CASSEGVAVETQYF.

The V call is TRBV7-2, the J call TRBJ1-1; D not certain. Germline V lookup: CDR1 SGHTA, CDR2 FQGNSA. This CDR3 is 13 amino acids long. The V end was cut by 5 bases, the J end by 11 bases, with 18 bases between. As DNA, the CDR3 is TGTGCCAGCAGCCTGGACTGGGATAGAATGGCTTTCTTT. Protein product: CASSLDWDRMAFF. The variable domain in full, with the rest retrieved from reference TRBV7-2 and TRBJ1-1, is GAGVSQSPSNKVTEKGKDVELRCDPISGHTALYWYRQSLGQGLEFLIYFQGNSAPDKSGLPSDRFSAERTGGSVSTLTIQRTQQEDSAVYLCASSLDWDRMAFFGQGTRLTVV.

This clonotype was counted many times. This chain joins TRBV6-1 and TRBJ1-5, with D hard to call. The CDR3 has 14 amino acids. Trimming shortened V by 6 bases and J by 4 bases, and 13 bases separated the two germline ends. CDR1 MNHNS and CDR2 SASEGT come from the germline V gene. Here the CDR3 DNA reads TGTGCCAGCAGCTCAACATCGGCAAATCAGCCCCAGCATTTT. Its protein product is CASSSTSANQPQHF.

This clonotype was counted many times. The J gene is TRBJ2-7, the V gene TRBV10-2; 7 nucleotides align to TRBD1. The ends lost 7 bases at V and 7 bases at J; junction bases unmatched: 4. The CDR3 consists of 11 residues. Germline loops: CDR1 WSHSY, CDR2 SAAADI. CDR3 amino acids: CASTQGIEQYF. CDR3 bases: TGCGCCAGCACACAGGGGATTGAGCAGTACTTC.

This clonotype was recorded many times. V is TRBV7-2 and J is TRBJ1-2; unclear D gene. V lost 2 bases and J 8 bases, leaving 12 bases between the germline ends. This CDR3 has 13 amino acids. CDR1 is SGHTA, CDR2 FQGNSA, per germline. CDR3 in DNA: TGTGCCAGCAGCTTATTAAGGGCCGTGGGCTACACCTTC. Its protein product is CASSLLRAVGYTF.

This clonotype was detected many times. The chain employs TRBV27 and TRBJ2-7; TRBD2 aligns across 10 bases. CDR1 is MNHEY, CDR2 SMNVEV, per germline (reference sequence). Germline trimming cut 5 bases from V and 0 bases from J; bases unmatched to any gene: 4. The length of the CDR3 is 15 residues. This chain's CDR3 is CASSPGLASSYEQYF. CDR3 nucleotide sequence: TGTGCCAGCAGTCCGGGACTAGCGAGCTCCTACGAGCAGTACTTC.

This clonotype was seen at least ten times. This sequence joins TRBV7-3 and TRBJ1-1, with D possibly being TRBD1 (5 bases). This CDR3 has 14 amino acids. With 0 bases removed from V and 4 bases from J, the gap between germline ends came to 9 bases. Germline assignment: CDR1 SGHTA and CDR2 FQGTGA. As DNA, the CDR3 is TGTGCCAGCAGCTTAACAGGGGAGGGCACTGAAGCTTTCTTT. Residues: CASSLTGEGTEAFF.

This clonotype was seen many times. The V gene is TRBV6-2 or TRBV6-3, the J gene TRBJ1-5, with D perhaps matching TRBD1 (5 bases). The germline CDR1 and CDR2 sequences are MNHEY and SVGEGT. The V end lost 3 bases, the J end lost 1 base, and 7 bases lay between the germline ends. The CDR3 length is 14 residues. In DNA, the CDR3 is TGTGCCAGCAGTTATCGGGGGAGCAATCAGCCCCAGCATTTT. This gives the protein CASSYRGSNQPQHF.

This clonotype was seen at least ten times. This chain connects TRBV10-3 to TRBJ1-2; tentative D call: TRBD1 (6 bases). This CDR3 spans 13 amino acids. V lost 8 bases and J lost 9, with 19 bases in between. Germline CDR1 is ENHRY and CDR2 is SYGVKD. CDR3 residues: CAIRPGAGMSYTF. The CDR3 bases are TGTGCCATCCGACCGGGGGCAGGGATGAGCTACACCTTC.

This clonotype was seen many times. This chain uses TRBV28 with TRBJ1-1, with D uncertain. The V and J ends lost 7 bases and 0 bases respectively, with 6 bases between them. CDR1 is MDHEN and CDR2 is SYDVKM in the germline V gene. This CDR3 spans 12 amino acids. CDR3 nucleotides: TGTGCCAGCAATATACTGAACACTGAAGCTTTCTTT. This sequence encodes CASNILNTEAFF.